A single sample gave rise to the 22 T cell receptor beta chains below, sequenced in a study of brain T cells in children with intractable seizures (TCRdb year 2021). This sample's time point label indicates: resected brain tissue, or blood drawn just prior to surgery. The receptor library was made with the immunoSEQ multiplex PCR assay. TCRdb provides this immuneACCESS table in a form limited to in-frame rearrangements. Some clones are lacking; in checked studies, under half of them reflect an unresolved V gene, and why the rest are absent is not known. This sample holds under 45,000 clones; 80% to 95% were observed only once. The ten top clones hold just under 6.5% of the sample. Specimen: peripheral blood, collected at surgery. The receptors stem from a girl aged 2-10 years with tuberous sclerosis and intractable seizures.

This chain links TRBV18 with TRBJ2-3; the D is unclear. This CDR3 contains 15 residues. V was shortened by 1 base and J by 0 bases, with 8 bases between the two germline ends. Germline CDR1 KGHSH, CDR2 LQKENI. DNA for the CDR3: TGTGCCAGCTCACCACTGGGTTCTAGCACAGATACGCAGTATTTT. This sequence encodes CASSPLGSSTDTQYF.

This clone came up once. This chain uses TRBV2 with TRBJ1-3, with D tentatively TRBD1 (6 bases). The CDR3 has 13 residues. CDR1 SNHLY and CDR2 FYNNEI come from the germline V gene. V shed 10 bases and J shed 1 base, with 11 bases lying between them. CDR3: CATLGTSGNTIYF. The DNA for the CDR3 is TGTGCCACCCTTGGGACATCTGGAAACACCATATATTTT. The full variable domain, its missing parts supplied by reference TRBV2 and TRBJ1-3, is EPEVTQTPSHQVTQMGQEVILRCVPISNHLYFYWYRQILGQKVEFLVSFYNNEISEKSEIFDDQFSVERPDGSNFTLKIRSTKLEDSAMYFCATLGTSGNTIYFGEGSWLTVV.

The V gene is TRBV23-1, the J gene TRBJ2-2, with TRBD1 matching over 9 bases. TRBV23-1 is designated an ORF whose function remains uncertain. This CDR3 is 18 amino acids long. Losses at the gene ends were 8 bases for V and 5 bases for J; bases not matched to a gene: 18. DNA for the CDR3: TGCGCCAGCGGTCGAGGGGCCACAGGGGGCGCCTGTACCGGGGAGCTGTTTTTT. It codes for CASGRGATGGACTGELFF.

CDR3 in DNA: TGTGCCAGCAGCCCACAACCCGGGGACTCGGAGGATGAAAAACTGTTTTTT. Its translation is CASSPQPGDSEDEKLFF. The gene calls are TRBV5-4 and TRBJ1-4, with D perhaps TRBD1 (5 bases). The CDR3 consists of 17 residues. The germline V gene encodes CDR1 SGHNT and CDR2 YYREEE (reference sequence). Trimming took 4 bases from V and 6 from J, leaving 22 bases between them.

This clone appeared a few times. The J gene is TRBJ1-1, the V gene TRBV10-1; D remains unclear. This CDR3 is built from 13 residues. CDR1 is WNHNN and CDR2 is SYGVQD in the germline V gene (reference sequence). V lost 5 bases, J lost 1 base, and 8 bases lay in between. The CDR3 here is CASSIHPNTEAFF. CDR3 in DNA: TGCGCCAGCAGTATCCACCCGAACACTGAAGCTTTCTTT.

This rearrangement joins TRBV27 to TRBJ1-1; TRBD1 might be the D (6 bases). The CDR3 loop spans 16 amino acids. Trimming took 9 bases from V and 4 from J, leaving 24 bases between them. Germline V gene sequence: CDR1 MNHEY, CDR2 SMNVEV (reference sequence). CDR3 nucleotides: TGTGCCAGTCGGACCGGGACAAGCGTCCGGAGCACTGAAGCTTTCTTT. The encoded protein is CASRTGTSVRSTEAFF.

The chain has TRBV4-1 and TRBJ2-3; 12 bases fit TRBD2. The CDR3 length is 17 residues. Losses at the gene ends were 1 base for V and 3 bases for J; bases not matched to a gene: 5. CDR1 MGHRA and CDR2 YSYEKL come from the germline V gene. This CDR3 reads CASSQAILAGGTDTQYF. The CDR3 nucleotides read TGCGCCAGCAGCCAAGCTATACTAGCGGGGGGAACAGATACGCAGTATTTT.

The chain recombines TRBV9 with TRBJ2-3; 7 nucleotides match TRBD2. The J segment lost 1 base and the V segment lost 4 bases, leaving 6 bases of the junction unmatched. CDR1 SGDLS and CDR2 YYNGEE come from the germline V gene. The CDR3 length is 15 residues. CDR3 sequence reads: CASSPRTSRTDTQYF. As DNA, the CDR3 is TGTGCCAGCAGCCCCCGGACTAGTCGCACAGATACGCAGTATTTT.

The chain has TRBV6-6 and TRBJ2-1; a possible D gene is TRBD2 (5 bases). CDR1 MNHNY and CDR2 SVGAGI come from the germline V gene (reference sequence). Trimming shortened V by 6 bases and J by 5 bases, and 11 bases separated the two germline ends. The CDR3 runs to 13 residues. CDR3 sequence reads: CASSLRGNNEQFF. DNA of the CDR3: TGTGCCAGCAGCCTCCGGGGAAACAATGAGCAGTTCTTC.

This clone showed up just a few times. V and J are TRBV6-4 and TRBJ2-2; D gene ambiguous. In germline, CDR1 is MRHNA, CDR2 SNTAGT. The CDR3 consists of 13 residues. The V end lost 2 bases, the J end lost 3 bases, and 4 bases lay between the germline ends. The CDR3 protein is CASSDRDTGELFF. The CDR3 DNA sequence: TGTGCCAGCAGTGACAGGGACACCGGGGAGCTGTTTTTT.

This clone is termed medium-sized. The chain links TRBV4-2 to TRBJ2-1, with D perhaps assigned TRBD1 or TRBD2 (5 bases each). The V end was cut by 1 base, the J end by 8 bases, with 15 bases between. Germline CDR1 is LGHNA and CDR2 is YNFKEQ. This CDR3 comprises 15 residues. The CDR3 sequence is CASSQGGTTWDEQFF. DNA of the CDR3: TGTGCCAGCAGCCAAGGAGGGACGACTTGGGATGAGCAGTTCTTC.

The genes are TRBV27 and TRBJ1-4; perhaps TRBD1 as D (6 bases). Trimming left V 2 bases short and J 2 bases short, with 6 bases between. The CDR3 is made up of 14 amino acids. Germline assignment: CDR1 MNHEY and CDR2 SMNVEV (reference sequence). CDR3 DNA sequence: TGTGCCAGCAGTTTAACAGGGACTAATGAAAAACTGTTTTTT. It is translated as CASSLTGTNEKLFF.

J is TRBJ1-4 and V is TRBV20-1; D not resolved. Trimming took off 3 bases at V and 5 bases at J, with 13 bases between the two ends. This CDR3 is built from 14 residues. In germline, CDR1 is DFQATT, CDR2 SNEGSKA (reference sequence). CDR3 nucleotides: TGCAGTGCTAGTTCTGGCCTTCCAAATGAAAAACTGTTTTTT. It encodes CSASSGLPNEKLFF.

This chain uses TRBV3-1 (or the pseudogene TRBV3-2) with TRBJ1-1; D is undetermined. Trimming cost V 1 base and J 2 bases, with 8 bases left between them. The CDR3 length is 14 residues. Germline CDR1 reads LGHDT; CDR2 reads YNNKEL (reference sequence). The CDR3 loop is CASSQARANTEAFF. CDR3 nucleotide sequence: TGTGCCAGCAGCCAAGCTCGGGCAAACACTGAAGCTTTCTTT.

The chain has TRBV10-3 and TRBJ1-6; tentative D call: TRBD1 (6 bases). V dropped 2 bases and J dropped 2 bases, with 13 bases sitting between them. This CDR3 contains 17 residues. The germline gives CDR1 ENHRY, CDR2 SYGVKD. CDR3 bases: TGTGCCATCAGTGAGGGGCAGGGGTGGACCTATAATTCACCCCTCCACTTT. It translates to CAISEGQGWTYNSPLHF.

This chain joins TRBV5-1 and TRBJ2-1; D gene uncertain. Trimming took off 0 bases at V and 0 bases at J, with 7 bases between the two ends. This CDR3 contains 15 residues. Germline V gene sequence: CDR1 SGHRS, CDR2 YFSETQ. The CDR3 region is CASSLAESSYNEQFF. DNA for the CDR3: TGCGCCAGCAGCTTGGCCGAGAGCTCCTACAATGAGCAGTTCTTC.

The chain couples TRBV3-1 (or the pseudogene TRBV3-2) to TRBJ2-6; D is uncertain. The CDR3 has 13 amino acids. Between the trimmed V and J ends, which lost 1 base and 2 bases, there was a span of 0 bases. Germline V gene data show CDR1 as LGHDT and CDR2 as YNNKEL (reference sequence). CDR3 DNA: TGTGCCAGCAGCCAAGCTGGGGCCAACGTCCTGACTTTC. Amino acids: CASSQAGANVLTF.

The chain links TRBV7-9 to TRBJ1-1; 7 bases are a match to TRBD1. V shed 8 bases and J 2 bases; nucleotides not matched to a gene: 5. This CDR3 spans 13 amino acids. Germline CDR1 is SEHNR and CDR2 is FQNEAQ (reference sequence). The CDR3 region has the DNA TGTGCCAGCCAGGGACAGCTAAACACTGAAGCTTTCTTT. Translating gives CASQGQLNTEAFF.

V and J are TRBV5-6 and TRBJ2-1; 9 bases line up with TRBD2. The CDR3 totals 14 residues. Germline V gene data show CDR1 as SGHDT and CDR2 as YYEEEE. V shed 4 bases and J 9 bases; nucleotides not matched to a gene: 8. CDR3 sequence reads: CASSPGTSSTEQFF. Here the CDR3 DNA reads TGTGCCAGCAGCCCAGGGACTAGCTCGACTGAGCAGTTCTTC.

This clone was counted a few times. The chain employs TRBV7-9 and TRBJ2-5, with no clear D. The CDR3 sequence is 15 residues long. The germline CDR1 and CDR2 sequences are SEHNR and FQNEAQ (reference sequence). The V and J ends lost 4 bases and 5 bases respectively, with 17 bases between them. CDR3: CASSSTATFGETQYF. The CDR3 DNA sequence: TGTGCCAGCAGCTCCACAGCGACCTTCGGGGAGACCCAGTACTTC.

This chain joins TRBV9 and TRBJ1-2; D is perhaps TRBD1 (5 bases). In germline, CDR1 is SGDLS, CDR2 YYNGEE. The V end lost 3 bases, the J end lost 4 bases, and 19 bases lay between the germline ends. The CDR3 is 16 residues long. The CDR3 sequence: CASSENGAGDIYGYTF. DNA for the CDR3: TGTGCCAGCAGCGAAAACGGGGCAGGAGACATCTATGGCTACACCTTC. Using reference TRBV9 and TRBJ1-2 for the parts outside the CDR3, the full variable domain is DSGVTQTPKHLITATGQRVTLRCSPRSGDLSVYWYQQSLDQGLQFLIQYYNGEERAKGNILERFSAQQFPDLHSELNLSSLELGDSALYFCASSENGAGDIYGYTFGSGTRLTVV.

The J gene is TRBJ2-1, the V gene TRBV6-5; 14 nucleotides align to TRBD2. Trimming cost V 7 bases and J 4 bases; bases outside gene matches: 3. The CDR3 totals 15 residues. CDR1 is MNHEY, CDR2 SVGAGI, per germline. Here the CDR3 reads CASKGLAGVYNEQFF. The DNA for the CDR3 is TGTGCCAGCAAGGGACTAGCGGGGGTTTACAATGAGCAGTTCTTC.